One T cell receptor beta chain is described in this entry. Its recognized antigen is unknown. No base quality values were provided; no much bigger clone lies one nucleotide off. The library was obtained by the immunoSEQ multiplex PCR assay. Imported from immuneACCESS, the table was reduced by TCRdb to in-frame sequences with V and J called. These copies leave out some clones; in studies compared against another copy, an unresolved V gene accounts for under half, and the cause of the remainder is not known. The sample records about 63,000 clones, approximately 88% of which are singletons. Together, the top ten hold 14% of the sample. For each enrolled patient, mismatch repair deficiency was established using either polymerase chain reaction or immunohistochemistry. TCR sequencing was performed for a few patients who responded to pembrolizumab therapy. Pembrolizumab PD-1 blockade was prospectively tested in advanced mismatch repair-deficient cancers, regardless of tissue of origin, in the phase II trial. Peripheral blood T cell samples were collected serially, before PD-1 blockade began and at several time points afterward. Blood sampling times were reported as weeks after the first pembrolizumab dose.

The entry originates in a study of PD-1 blockade in mismatch repair-deficient tumors (dated by TCRdb to 2016 to 2017). General notes on the study: Between late 2013 and 2016, the trial enrolled some 91 consecutive patients with approximately 11 mismatch repair-deficient cancer types, every one of whom had been previously treated and was progressing. Deep sequencing of TCR CDR3 regions was used to track tumor-associated T cell clones in peripheral blood of patients responding to PD-1 blockade. Findings and caveats that apply to the study as a whole: After pembrolizumab, tumor-resident clones, which were often undetectable in blood before treatment, expanded rapidly and then contracted, generally ahead of radiologic responses.

The trim is 1 base for V and 1 base for J, with a gap of 11 bases between the germline ends. Taken from the germline V gene, the CDR1 and CDR2 loops are SGHVS and FNYEAQ. The CDR3 runs 15 amino acids, cysteine and phenylalanine included. Only CDR3 DNA is held: 45 bases, read in frame from base 1. This TCR was recovered from an adult with mismatch repair-deficient cancer. The V gene is TRBV7-6 and the J gene is TRBJ2-7; the D segment cannot be called with confidence. The sequencing here drew on peripheral blood, taken 52 weeks after starting pembrolizumab. The CDR3 sequence is CASSLGPTQSYEQYF. Here is the DNA: TGTGCCAGCAGCTTAGGGCCCACCCAGTCCTACGAGCAGTACTTC.